The sequence of this T cell receptor beta chain was determined in a study of a mutant IDH1 vaccine in newly diagnosed glioma. Study as a whole: Patients under treatment included about 62% males and approximately 40% females and had a mean age of around 43 years.

The time point here: week 23, last vaccination. Vaccine doses each comprised 300 ug of mutant IDH1 20-mer peptide, with topical imiquimod. Points on this clone: As yet, its antigen is unknown.

This CDR3 spans 15 amino acids. Trimming removed 1 base from V and 4 bases from J, with 13 bases in between. Looked up from germline, CDR1 is LGHNA and CDR2 is YNFKEQ. Here immunoSEQ multiplex PCR was the method, and the copy in TCRdb shows in-frame clones only, minus some. The sample consists of tens of thousands of clones, 80% of them appearing once. The sequence was obtained from a man aged 35-49 years with glioma. Sequencing was performed on PBMCs, taken from a glioma patient whose treatment included an IDH1 peptide vaccine. This chain links TRBV4-2 with TRBJ2-5; D ambiguous. In nucleotides, the CDR3 is TGTGCCAGCAGCCAAGGGGTAGGACGGTCAGAGACCCAGTACTTC. Its translation is CASSQGVGRSETQYF.